This TCR beta chain is from a study of CXCR3-negative and CXCR3-positive naive CD8 T cells. Findings of the study overall: Hydrophobicity was higher for TRB CDR3s found in CXCR3-positive naive cells than in CXCR3-negative naive cells. Naive cells that were CXCR3-negative or CXCR3-positive used TRBV-TRBJ genes alike, while memory cells diverged.

At around 300,000 cells each, triplicate sorts were carried out for each CD8+ T cell subset. Naive CD8+ T cells showed CD45RO-CCR7+CD27+CD95-. UMI-tagged TRB cDNA libraries were built via 5' RACE. TCRdb re-called the 5' RACE reads, yielding one record per CDR3 amino acid sequence without DNA. This sample's clone table lists over 70,000 distinct CDR3 sequences. With regard to this clonotype: Its cognate antigen is unknown.

The sequenced sample consisted of naive CXCR3- CD8+ T cells from blood. Subset described: CD45RO-CCR7+CD27+CD95- naive CD8+ T cells lacking CXCR3 (TNR3-). The receptor was derived from a human donor in good health. Some clones in this sample may be carry-over from other donors' samples.

The CDR3 is CASSLWGRTGGELFF. The rearrangement joins TRBV28 to TRBJ2-2. Germline CDR1 reads MDHEN; CDR2 reads SYDVKM. This CDR3 contains 15 residues.